A selection of T cell receptor beta chains follows, all from one sample in a study of CD4 and CD8 cells across lung adenocarcinoma regions. TCRdb re-called the PCR reads through MiXCR, storing one row per CDR3 protein. The top ten clones hold over 20% of a sample with 8,200 or so distinct CDR3 sequences, more than 55% of them seen once. The sequenced sample was CD4+ T cells from the center of a lung tumor. Receptor source: a female donor with lung adenocarcinoma. The CD4 and CD8 labels of this study may be unreliable. Both conserved end residues are part of each CDR3. Fields, in order: J gene, D gene, clone size, V gene, CDR3 protein, CDR3 DNA. A D gene is named only where the DNA matches it firmly. Size tells how often a clone was seen (once, few, many) or the class of an expanded clone, and some rows leave it out.

j_call: TRBJ2-1
d_call: TRBD2
clone_size: -
v_call: TRBV6-1
cdr3_aa: CASSDPGGEQFF
cdr3_nt: TGTGCCAGCAGTGACCCGGGGGGGGAGCAGTTCTTC

j_call: TRBJ2-2
d_call: TRBD2
clone_size: medium-sized
v_call: TRBV7-2
cdr3_aa: CASSPGGRANTGELFF
cdr3_nt: TGTGCCAGCAGCCCCGGGGGGAGGGCGAACACCGGGGAGCTGTTTTTT

j_call: TRBJ2-1
d_call: TRBD2
clone_size: -
v_call: TRBV30
cdr3_aa: CAWSVLAGVNEQFF
cdr3_nt: TGTGCCTGGAGTGTACTAGCGGGAGTAAATGAGCAGTTCTTC

j_call: TRBJ2-3
d_call: -
clone_size: medium-sized
v_call: TRBV6-1
cdr3_aa: CASRVEYSTDTQYF
cdr3_nt: TGTGCCAGCAGGGTGGAATATAGCACAGATACGCAGTATTTT

j_call: TRBJ2-4
d_call: -
clone_size: -
v_call: TRBV9
cdr3_aa: CASSVDSEQYF
cdr3_nt: TGTGCCAGCAGCGTAGATAGTGAGCAGTACTTC

j_call: TRBJ1-1
d_call: -
clone_size: many
v_call: TRBV6-1
cdr3_aa: CASVGSPYTEAFF
cdr3_nt: TGTGCCAGCGTAGGCAGCCCTTACACTGAAGCTTTCTTT

j_call: TRBJ2-1
d_call: -
clone_size: large
v_call: TRBV10-1
cdr3_aa: CASSRDTSGNEQFF
cdr3_nt: TGCGCCAGCAGCCGGGACACCTCGGGGAATGAGCAGTTCTTC

j_call: TRBJ2-7
d_call: TRBD2
clone_size: many
v_call: TRBV7-8
cdr3_aa: CASSLVAGTTYEQYF
cdr3_nt: TGTGCCAGCAGCTTAGTAGCGGGAACCACCTACGAGCAGTACTTC

j_call: TRBJ2-4
d_call: -
clone_size: -
v_call: TRBV10-3
cdr3_aa: CAGLGGRGLGIQYF
cdr3_nt: TGTGCGGGGCTCGGGGGCCGAGGGCTCGGGATTCAGTACTTC

j_call: TRBJ2-1
d_call: TRBD1
clone_size: -
v_call: TRBV10-1
cdr3_aa: CASSELGTGGVRFF
cdr3_nt: TGCGCCAGCAGTGAGCTGGGGACAGGGGGCGTTCGGTTCTTC

j_call: TRBJ1-1
d_call: TRBD1
clone_size: -
v_call: TRBV6-1
cdr3_aa: CASKRGQGFTTEAFF
cdr3_nt: TGTGCCAGCAAACGTGGACAGGGGTTTACCACTGAAGCTTTCTTT

j_call: TRBJ2-1
d_call: -
clone_size: medium-sized
v_call: TRBV7-6
cdr3_aa: CASSPGGTYNEQFF
cdr3_nt: TGTGCCAGCAGTCCCGGGGGAACATACAATGAGCAGTTCTTC

j_call: TRBJ2-3
d_call: -
clone_size: -
v_call: TRBV6-1
cdr3_aa: CASSDFGWDTQYF
cdr3_nt: TGTGCCAGCAGTGACTTCGGGTGGGATACGCAGTATTTT

j_call: TRBJ2-1
d_call: -
clone_size: -
v_call: TRBV7-6
cdr3_aa: CASSFGEHEQFF
cdr3_nt: TGTGCCAGCAGCTTTGGGGAGCATGAGCAGTTCTTC

j_call: TRBJ2-3
d_call: TRBD2
clone_size: few
v_call: TRBV27
cdr3_aa: CASSSRLAGGKNTQYF
cdr3_nt: TGTGCCAGCAGTTCCCGACTAGCGGGAGGCAAAAACACGCAGTATTTT

j_call: TRBJ2-3
d_call: -
clone_size: -
v_call: TRBV6-1
cdr3_aa: CASRMTGEAETQYF
cdr3_nt: TGTGCCAGCAGAATGACAGGAGAGGCAGAGACGCAGTATTTC

j_call: TRBJ2-7
d_call: TRBD2
clone_size: many
v_call: TRBV27
cdr3_aa: CASRAEREGAYEQYF
cdr3_nt: TGTGCCAGCAGAGCGGAGCGGGAGGGGGCCTACGAGCAGTACTTC

j_call: TRBJ2-1
d_call: TRBD2
clone_size: -
v_call: TRBV27
cdr3_aa: CASSFLQLAGARNEQFF
cdr3_nt: TGTGCCAGCAGTTTCCTTCAACTAGCGGGAGCTAGAAATGAGCAGTTCTTC

j_call: TRBJ2-3
d_call: TRBD2
clone_size: -
v_call: TRBV19
cdr3_aa: CASSIVGSGNTDTQYF
cdr3_nt: TGTGCCAGTAGTATAGTCGGTAGCGGGAACACAGATACGCAGTATTTT

j_call: TRBJ2-5
d_call: -
clone_size: -
v_call: TRBV11-2
cdr3_aa: CASSLDQGGETQYF
cdr3_nt: TGTGCCAGCAGCTTAGATCAGGGTGGGGAGACCCAGTACTTC

j_call: TRBJ2-1
d_call: -
clone_size: few
v_call: TRBV6-2/TRBV6-3
cdr3_aa: CASSFRAYNEQFF
cdr3_nt: TGTGCCAGCAGTTTCCGTGCCTACAATGAGCAGTTCTTC

j_call: TRBJ2-5
d_call: -
clone_size: -
v_call: TRBV11-3
cdr3_aa: CASSLVFGGGSQETQYF
cdr3_nt: TGTGCCAGCAGCTTAGTGTTTGGGGGCGGATCCCAAGAGACCCAGTACTTC

j_call: TRBJ2-3
d_call: -
clone_size: many
v_call: TRBV6-1
cdr3_aa: CASSVTRGSTDTQYF
cdr3_nt: TGTGCCAGCAGTGTGACTAGGGGAAGCACAGATACGCAGTATTTT

j_call: TRBJ2-5
d_call: -
clone_size: -
v_call: TRBV6-1
cdr3_aa: CASSEKLLQATQYF
cdr3_nt: TGTGCCAGCAGTGAAAAGTTACTACAGGCGACCCAGTACTTC

j_call: TRBJ2-7
d_call: -
clone_size: -
v_call: TRBV7-6
cdr3_aa: CASSTGLRGEQYF
cdr3_nt: TGTGCCAGCAGCACCGGACTCCGGGGCGAGCAGTACTTC

j_call: TRBJ2-3
d_call: -
clone_size: -
v_call: TRBV6-1
cdr3_aa: CASTYQEADTQYF
cdr3_nt: TGTGCCAGCACCTACCAGGAGGCAGATACGCAGTATTTT

j_call: TRBJ2-7
d_call: TRBD1
clone_size: -
v_call: TRBV6-1
cdr3_aa: CASRMGQGAYEQYF
cdr3_nt: TGTGCCAGCAGAATGGGACAGGGGGCCTACGAGCAGTACTTC

j_call: TRBJ2-3
d_call: -
clone_size: -
v_call: TRBV10-3
cdr3_aa: CATTRRGRTDTQYF
cdr3_nt: TGTGCCACCACCCGGCGGGGCCGGACAGATACGCAGTATTTT

j_call: TRBJ2-4
d_call: TRBD2
clone_size: medium-sized
v_call: TRBV7-2
cdr3_aa: CASSLAGVENIQYF
cdr3_nt: TGTGCCAGCAGTCTAGCGGGAGTAGAAAACATTCAGTACTTC

j_call: TRBJ2-2
d_call: -
clone_size: many
v_call: TRBV6-4
cdr3_aa: CASSRGTGELFF
cdr3_nt: TGTGCCAGCAGCAGGGGAACCGGGGAGCTGTTTTTT

j_call: TRBJ2-3
d_call: -
clone_size: -
v_call: TRBV6-1
cdr3_aa: CASKLLGQRDYEQYF
cdr3_nt: TGTGCCAGCAAACTCCTTGGACAGAGAGACTACGAGCAGTATTTT

j_call: TRBJ2-7
d_call: -
clone_size: few
v_call: TRBV11-1
cdr3_aa: CATNVGSATGEQYF
cdr3_nt: TGTGCCACCAATGTTGGGTCGGCGACGGGGGAGCAGTACTTC

j_call: TRBJ1-2
d_call: -
clone_size: -
v_call: TRBV12-5
cdr3_aa: CASGSFGHNYGYTF
cdr3_nt: TGTGCTAGTGGTTCTTTTGGTCATAACTATGGCTACACCTTC

j_call: TRBJ1-4
d_call: -
clone_size: medium-sized
v_call: TRBV6-1
cdr3_aa: CASGFKGFNEKLFF
cdr3_nt: TGTGCCAGCGGCTTTAAGGGATTCAATGAAAAACTGTTTTTT

j_call: TRBJ2-5
d_call: TRBD2
clone_size: -
v_call: TRBV6-1
cdr3_aa: CASSDGTSVQETQYF
cdr3_nt: TGTGCCAGCAGTGACGGGACTAGCGTCCAAGAGACCCAGTACTTC

j_call: TRBJ2-6
d_call: -
clone_size: -
v_call: TRBV27
cdr3_aa: CASSPGGSGANVLTF
cdr3_nt: TGTGCCAGCAGTCCCGGGGGCTCTGGGGCCAACGTCCTGACTTTC

j_call: TRBJ2-5
d_call: -
clone_size: -
v_call: TRBV10-3
cdr3_aa: CAGLGAGDKETQYF
cdr3_nt: TGTGCGGGCCTAGGGGCCGGGGACAAAGAGACCCAGTATTTC

j_call: TRBJ2-1
d_call: -
clone_size: -
v_call: TRBV27
cdr3_aa: CASSFRNEQFF
cdr3_nt: TGTGCCAGCAGTTTCCGCAATGAGCAGTTCTTC

j_call: TRBJ2-7
d_call: TRBD2
clone_size: -
v_call: TRBV6-5
cdr3_aa: CASSYTVTGGILIDEQYF
cdr3_nt: TGTGCCAGCAGTTACACCGTTACGGGAGGCATACTTATCGACGAGCAGTACTTC

j_call: TRBJ2-4
d_call: -
clone_size: -
v_call: TRBV27
cdr3_aa: CASSSASGLCAKDTQYF
cdr3_nt: TGTGCCAGCAGTAGCGCCTCGGGGCTGTGTGCCAAAGATACTCAGTACTTC

j_call: TRBJ2-1
d_call: -
clone_size: few
v_call: TRBV27
cdr3_aa: CASSARRAPYNEQFF
cdr3_nt: TGTGCCAGCAGCGCCAGGAGGGCCCCCTACAATGAGCAGTTCTTC

j_call: TRBJ2-5
d_call: -
clone_size: once
v_call: TRBV9
cdr3_aa: CASSRGETQYF
cdr3_nt: TGTGCCAGCAGCCGCGGGGAGACCCAGTACTTC

j_call: TRBJ2-7
d_call: TRBD2
clone_size: -
v_call: TRBV6-1
cdr3_aa: CASSDFLAGGTYEQYF
cdr3_nt: TGTGCCAGCAGTGATTTCCTAGCGGGAGGCACCTACGAGCAGTACTTC

j_call: TRBJ2-1
d_call: TRBD2
clone_size: -
v_call: TRBV10-1
cdr3_aa: CASSEYLAGVGEQFF
cdr3_nt: TGCGCCAGCAGTGAGTACTTAGCGGGAGTGGGTGAGCAGTTCTTC

j_call: TRBJ2-3
d_call: -
clone_size: medium-sized
v_call: TRBV6-1
cdr3_aa: CASSEGHLSTDTQYF
cdr3_nt: TGTGCCAGCAGTGAAGGACATCTTAGCACAGATACGCAGTATTTT

j_call: TRBJ2-1
d_call: -
clone_size: -
v_call: TRBV10-2
cdr3_aa: CASTYNYNEQFF
cdr3_nt: TGCGCCAGCACATACAACTACAATGAGCAGTTCTTC

j_call: TRBJ2-1
d_call: TRBD2
clone_size: -
v_call: TRBV11-3
cdr3_aa: CASSLGAGDHEQFF
cdr3_nt: TGTGCCAGCAGCTTAGGAGCGGGAGACCATGAGCAGTTCTTC

j_call: TRBJ2-5
d_call: -
clone_size: -
v_call: TRBV27
cdr3_aa: CARTNGGGDQKTQYF
cdr3_nt: TGTGCCAGGACCAACGGGGGCGGGGACCAAAAGACCCAGTACTTC

j_call: TRBJ2-5
d_call: TRBD1
clone_size: -
v_call: TRBV10-3
cdr3_aa: CAGRGGRDQDTQYF
cdr3_nt: TGTGCGGGCCGAGGGGGCCGGGACCAAGATACCCAGTACTTC

j_call: TRBJ2-7
d_call: -
clone_size: -
v_call: TRBV28
cdr3_aa: CASSRSASYEQYF
cdr3_nt: TGTGCCAGCAGTCGGTCGGCTTCCTACGAGCAGTACTTC

j_call: TRBJ2-3
d_call: TRBD2
clone_size: once
v_call: TRBV6-1
cdr3_aa: CASKAGDADTQYF
cdr3_nt: TGTGCCAGCAAGGCGGGAGACGCAGATACGCAGTATTTT

j_call: TRBJ2-3
d_call: TRBD2
clone_size: -
v_call: TRBV7-3
cdr3_aa: CASSSGLAGGGDTQYF
cdr3_nt: TGTGCCAGCAGCTCCGGACTAGCGGGAGGGGGGGATACGCAGTATTTT

j_call: TRBJ2-7
d_call: -
clone_size: large
v_call: TRBV6-1
cdr3_aa: CASSRDTNGEQYF
cdr3_nt: TGTGCCAGCAGTAGGGACACGAACGGCGAGCAGTACTTC

j_call: TRBJ2-3
d_call: -
clone_size: -
v_call: TRBV6-5
cdr3_aa: CASSYWGGTDALYF
cdr3_nt: TGTGCCAGCAGTTACTGGGGGGGCACAGATGCGCTGTATTTT

j_call: TRBJ2-5
d_call: -
clone_size: -
v_call: TRBV27
cdr3_aa: CASSKIRQLSKETQYF
cdr3_nt: TGTGCCAGCAGTAAGATTAGACAGCTAAGCAAAGAGACCCAGTACTTT